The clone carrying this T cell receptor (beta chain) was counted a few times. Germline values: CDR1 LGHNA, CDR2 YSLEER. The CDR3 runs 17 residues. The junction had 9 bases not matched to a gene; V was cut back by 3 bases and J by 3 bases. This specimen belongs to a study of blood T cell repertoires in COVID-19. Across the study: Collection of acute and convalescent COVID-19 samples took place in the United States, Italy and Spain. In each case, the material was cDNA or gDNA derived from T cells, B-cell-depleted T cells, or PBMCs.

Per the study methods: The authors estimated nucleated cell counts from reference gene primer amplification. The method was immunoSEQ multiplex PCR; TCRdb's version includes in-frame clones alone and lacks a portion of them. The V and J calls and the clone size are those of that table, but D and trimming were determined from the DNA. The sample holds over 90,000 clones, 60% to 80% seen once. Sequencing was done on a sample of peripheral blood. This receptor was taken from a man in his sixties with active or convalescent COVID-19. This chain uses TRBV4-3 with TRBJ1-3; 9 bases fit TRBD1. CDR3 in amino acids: CASSQEEQGAFGNTIYF. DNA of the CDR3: TGCGCCAGCAGCCAGGAAGAACAGGGGGCCTTTGGAAACACCATATATTTT.